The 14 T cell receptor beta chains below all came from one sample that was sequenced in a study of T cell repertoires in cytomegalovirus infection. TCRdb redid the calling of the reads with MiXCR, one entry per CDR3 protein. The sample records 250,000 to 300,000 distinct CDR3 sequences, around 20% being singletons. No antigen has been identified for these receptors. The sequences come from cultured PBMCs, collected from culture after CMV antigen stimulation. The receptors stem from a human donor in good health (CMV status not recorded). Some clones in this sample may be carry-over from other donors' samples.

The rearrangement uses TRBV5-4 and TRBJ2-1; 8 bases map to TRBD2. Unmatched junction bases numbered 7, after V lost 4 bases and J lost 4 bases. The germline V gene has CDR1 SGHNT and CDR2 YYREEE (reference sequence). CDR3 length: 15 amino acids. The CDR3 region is CASSRKTSAYNEQFF. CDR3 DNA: TGTGCCAGCAGCCGTAAGACTAGCGCATACAATGAGCAGTTCTTC. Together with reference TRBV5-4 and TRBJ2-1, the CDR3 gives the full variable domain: ETGVTQSPTHLIKTRGQQVTLRCSSQSGHNTVSWYQQALGQGPQFIFQYYREEENGRGNFPPRFSGLQFPNYSSELNVNALELDDSALYLCASSRKTSAYNEQFFGPGTRLTVL.

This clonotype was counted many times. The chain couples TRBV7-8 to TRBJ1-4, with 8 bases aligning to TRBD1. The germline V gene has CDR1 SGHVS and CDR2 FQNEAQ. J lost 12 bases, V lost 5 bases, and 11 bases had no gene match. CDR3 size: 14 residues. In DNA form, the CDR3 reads TGTGCCAGCAGCCTCGGGACAGGCCAAGAGGAACTGTTTTTT. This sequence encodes CASSLGTGQEELFF.

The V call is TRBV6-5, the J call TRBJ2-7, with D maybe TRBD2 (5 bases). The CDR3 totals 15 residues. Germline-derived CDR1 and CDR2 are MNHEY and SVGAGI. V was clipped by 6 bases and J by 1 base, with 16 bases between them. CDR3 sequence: CASRPLDPGSYEQYF. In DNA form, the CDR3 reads TGTGCCAGCAGACCACTGGATCCGGGGTCCTACGAGCAGTACTTC.

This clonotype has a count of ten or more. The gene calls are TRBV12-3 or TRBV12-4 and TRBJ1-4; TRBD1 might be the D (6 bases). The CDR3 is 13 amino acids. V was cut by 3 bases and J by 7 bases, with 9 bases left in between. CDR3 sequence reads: CASSFGGREKLFF. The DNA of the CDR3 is TGTGCCAGCAGTTTTGGGGGCCGTGAAAAACTGTTTTTT.

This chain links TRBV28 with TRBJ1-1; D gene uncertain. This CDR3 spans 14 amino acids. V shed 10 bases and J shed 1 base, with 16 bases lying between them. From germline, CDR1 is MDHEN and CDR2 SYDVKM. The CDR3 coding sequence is TGTGCCACCTTCGGAGGACTCACGAACACTGAAGCTTTCTTT. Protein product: CATFGGLTNTEAFF. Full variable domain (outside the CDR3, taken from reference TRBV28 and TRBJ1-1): DVKVTQSSRYLVKRTGEKVFLECVQDMDHENMFWYRQDPGLGLRLIYFSYDVKMKEKGDIPEGYSVSREKKERFSLILESASTNQTSMYLCATFGGLTNTEAFFGQGTRLTVV.

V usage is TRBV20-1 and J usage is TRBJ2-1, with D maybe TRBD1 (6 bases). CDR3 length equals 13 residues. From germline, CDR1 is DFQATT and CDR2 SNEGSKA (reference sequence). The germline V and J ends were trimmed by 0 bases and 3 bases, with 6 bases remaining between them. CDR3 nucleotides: TGCAGTGCTAGAGACAGGGGCTACAATGAGCAGTTCTTC. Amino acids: CSARDRGYNEQFF.

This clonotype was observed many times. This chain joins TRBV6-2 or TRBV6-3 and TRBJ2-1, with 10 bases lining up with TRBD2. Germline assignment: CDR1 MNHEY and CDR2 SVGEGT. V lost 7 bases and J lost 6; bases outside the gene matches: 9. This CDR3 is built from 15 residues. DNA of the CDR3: TGTGCCAGCATCCATCTAGCGGGAGAGGTCAATGAGCAGTTCTTC. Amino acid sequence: CASIHLAGEVNEQFF.

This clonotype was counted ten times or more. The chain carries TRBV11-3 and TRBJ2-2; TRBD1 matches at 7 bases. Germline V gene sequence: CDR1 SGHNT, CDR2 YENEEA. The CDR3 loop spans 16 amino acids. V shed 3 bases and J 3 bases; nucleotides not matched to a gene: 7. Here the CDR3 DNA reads TGTGCCAGCAGCTTTCGACAGGGCGTCGACACCGGGGAGCTGTTTTTT. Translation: CASSFRQGVDTGELFF.

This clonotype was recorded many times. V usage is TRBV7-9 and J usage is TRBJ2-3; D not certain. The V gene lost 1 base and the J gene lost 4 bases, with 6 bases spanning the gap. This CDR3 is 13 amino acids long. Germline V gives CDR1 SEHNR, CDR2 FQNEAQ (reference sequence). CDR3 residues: CASSLELSDTQYF. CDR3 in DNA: TGTGCCAGCAGCTTAGAGCTTTCAGATACGCAGTATTTT. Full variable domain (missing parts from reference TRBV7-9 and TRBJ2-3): DTGVSQNPRHKITKRGQNVTFRCDPISEHNRLYWYRQTLGQGPEFLTYFQNEAQLEKSRLLSDRFSAERPKGSFSTLEIQRTEQGDSAMYLCASSLELSDTQYFGPGTRLTVL.

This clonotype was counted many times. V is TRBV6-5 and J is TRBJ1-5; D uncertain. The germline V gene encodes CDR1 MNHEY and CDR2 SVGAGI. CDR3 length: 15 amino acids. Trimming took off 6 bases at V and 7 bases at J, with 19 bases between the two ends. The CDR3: CASSRRAPNSQPQHF. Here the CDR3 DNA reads TGTGCCAGCAGCCGCCGGGCCCCTAATTCCCAGCCCCAGCATTTT.

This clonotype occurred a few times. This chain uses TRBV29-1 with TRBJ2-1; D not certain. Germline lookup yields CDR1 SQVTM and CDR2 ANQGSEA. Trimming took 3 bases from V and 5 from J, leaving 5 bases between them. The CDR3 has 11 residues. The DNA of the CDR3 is TGCAGCGTTGAGCCGGACAATGAGCAGTTCTTC. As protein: CSVEPDNEQFF.

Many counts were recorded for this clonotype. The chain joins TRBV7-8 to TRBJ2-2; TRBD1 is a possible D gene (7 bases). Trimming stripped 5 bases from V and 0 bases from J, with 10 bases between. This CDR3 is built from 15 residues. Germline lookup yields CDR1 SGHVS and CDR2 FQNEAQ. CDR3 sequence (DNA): TGTGCCAGCAGCCAGGGGGGATCGAACACCGGGGAGCTGTTTTTT. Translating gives CASSQGGSNTGELFF.

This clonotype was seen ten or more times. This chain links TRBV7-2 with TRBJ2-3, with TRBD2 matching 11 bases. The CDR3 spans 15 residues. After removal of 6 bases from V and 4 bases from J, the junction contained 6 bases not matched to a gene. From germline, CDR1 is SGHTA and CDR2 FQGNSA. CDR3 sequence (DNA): TGTGCCAGCAGGCAAACTAGCGGGAGAGCAGATACGCAGTATTTT. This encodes CASRQTSGRADTQYF.

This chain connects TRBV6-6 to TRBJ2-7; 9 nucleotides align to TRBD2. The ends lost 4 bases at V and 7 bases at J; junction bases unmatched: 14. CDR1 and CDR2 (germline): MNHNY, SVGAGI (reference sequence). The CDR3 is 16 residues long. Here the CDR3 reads CASSSEGGRGPGEQYF. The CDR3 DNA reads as TGTGCCAGCAGTTCCGAGGGCGGGAGGGGCCCGGGGGAGCAGTACTTC.